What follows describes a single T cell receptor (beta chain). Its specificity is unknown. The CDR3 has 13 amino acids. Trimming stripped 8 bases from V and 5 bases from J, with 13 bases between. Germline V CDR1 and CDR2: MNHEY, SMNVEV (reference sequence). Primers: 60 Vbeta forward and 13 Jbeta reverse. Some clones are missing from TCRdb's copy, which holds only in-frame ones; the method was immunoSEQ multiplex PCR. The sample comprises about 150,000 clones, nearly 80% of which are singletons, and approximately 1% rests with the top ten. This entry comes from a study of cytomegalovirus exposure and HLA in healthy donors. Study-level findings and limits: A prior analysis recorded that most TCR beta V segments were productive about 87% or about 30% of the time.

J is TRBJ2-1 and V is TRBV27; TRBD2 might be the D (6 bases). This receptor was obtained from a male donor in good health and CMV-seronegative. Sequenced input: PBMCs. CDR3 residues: CASGRGEDNEQFF. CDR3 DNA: TGTGCCAGCGGGCGGGGTGAGGACAATGAGCAGTTCTTC.